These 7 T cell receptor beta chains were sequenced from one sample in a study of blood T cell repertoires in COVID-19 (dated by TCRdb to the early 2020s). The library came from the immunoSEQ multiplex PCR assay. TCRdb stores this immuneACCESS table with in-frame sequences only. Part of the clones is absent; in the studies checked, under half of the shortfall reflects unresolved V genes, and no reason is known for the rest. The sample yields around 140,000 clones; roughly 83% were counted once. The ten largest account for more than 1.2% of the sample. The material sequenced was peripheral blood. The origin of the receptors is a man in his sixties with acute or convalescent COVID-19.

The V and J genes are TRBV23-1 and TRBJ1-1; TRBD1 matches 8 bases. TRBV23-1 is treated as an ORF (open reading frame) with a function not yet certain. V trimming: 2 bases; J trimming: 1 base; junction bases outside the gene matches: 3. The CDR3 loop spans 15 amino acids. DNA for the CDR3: TGCGCCAGCAGTCAAACCGGGACAGGGAACACTGAAGCTTTCTTT. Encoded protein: CASSQTGTGNTEAFF.

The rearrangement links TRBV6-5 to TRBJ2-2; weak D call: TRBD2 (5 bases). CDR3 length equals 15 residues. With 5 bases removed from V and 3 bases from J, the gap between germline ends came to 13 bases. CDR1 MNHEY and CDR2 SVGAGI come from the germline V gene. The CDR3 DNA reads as TGTGCCAGCAGTCACCGGGATTTGTACACCGGGGAGCTGTTTTTT. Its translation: CASSHRDLYTGELFF.

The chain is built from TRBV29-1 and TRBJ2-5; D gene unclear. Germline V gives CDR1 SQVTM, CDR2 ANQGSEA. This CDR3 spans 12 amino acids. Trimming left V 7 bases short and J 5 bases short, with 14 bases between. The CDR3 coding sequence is TGCAGCGCAAAGGAGTCTGGTGAGACCCAGTACTTC. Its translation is CSAKESGETQYF.

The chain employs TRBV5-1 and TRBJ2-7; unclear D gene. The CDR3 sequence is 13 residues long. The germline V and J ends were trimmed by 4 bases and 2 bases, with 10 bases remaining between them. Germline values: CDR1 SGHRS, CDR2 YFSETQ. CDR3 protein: CASSVRETYEQYF. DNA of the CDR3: TGCGCCAGCAGCGTCCGCGAAACCTACGAGCAGTACTTC.

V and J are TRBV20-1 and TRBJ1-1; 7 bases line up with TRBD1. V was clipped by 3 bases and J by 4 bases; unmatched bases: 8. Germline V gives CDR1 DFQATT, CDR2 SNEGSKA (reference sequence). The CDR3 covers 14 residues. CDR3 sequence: CSASLAGGTTEAFF. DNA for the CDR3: TGCAGTGCTAGTCTAGCAGGGGGTACCACTGAAGCTTTCTTT.

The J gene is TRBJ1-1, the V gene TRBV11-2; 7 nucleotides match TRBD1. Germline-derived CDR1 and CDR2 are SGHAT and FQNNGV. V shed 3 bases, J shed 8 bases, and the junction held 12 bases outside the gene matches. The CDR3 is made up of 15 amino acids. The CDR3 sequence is CASSFLGGQSREAFF. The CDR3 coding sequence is TGTGCCAGCAGCTTTTTAGGGGGCCAAAGTCGGGAAGCTTTCTTT.

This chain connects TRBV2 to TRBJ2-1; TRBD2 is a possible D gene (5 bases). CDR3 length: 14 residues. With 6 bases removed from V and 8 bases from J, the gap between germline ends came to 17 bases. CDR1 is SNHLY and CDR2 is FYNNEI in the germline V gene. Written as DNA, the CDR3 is TGTGCCAGCAGCGAGCGGTCGGGCGAATATGAGCAGTTCTTC. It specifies CASSERSGEYEQFF.